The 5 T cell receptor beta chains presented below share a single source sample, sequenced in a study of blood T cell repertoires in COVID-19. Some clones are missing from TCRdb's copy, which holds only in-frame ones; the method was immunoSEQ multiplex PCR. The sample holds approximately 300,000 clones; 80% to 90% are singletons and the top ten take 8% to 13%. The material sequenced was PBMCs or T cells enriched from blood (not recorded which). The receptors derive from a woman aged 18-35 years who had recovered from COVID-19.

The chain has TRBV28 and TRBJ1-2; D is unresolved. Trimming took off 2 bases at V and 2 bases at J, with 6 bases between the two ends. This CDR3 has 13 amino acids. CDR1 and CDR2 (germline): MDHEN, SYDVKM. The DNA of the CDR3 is TGTGCCAGCAGTTTAAGCTACAACTATGGCTACACCTTC. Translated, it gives CASSLSYNYGYTF.

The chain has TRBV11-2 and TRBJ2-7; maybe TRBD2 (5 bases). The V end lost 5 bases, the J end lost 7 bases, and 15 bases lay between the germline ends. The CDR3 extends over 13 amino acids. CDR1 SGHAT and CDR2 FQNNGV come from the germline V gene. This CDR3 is CASSIGITREQYF. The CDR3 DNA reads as TGTGCCAGCAGCATCGGGATAACGCGGGAGCAGTACTTC.

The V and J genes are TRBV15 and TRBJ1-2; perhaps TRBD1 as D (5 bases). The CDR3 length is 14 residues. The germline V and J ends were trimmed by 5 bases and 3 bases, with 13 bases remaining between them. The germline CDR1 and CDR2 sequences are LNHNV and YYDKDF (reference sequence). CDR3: CATSFPGSDYGYTF. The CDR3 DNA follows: TGTGCCACCAGCTTTCCAGGGTCGGACTATGGCTACACCTTC.

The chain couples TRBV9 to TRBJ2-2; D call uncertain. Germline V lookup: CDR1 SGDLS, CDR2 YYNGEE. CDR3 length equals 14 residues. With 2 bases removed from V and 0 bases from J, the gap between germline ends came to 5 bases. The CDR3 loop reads CASSVNSNTGELFF. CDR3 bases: TGTGCCAGCAGCGTTAACTCGAACACCGGGGAGCTGTTTTTT.

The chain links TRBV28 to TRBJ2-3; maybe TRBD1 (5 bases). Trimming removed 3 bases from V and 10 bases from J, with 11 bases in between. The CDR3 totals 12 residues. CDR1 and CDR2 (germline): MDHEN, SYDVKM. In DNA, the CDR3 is TGTGCCAGCAGTTTGAAACGACAGTCGCAGTATTTT. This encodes CASSLKRQSQYF.